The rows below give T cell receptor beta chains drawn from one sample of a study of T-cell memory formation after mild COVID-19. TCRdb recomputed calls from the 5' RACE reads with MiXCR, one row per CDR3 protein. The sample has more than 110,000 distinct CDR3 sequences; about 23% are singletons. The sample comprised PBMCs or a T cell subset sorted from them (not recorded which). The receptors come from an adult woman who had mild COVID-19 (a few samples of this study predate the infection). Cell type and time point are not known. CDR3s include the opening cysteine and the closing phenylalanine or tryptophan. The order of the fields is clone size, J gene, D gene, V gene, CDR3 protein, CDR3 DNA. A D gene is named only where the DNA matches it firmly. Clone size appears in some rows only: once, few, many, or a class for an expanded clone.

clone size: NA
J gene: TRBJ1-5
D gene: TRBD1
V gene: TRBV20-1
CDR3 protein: CSASPLGTGVTKPQHF
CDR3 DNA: TGCAGTGCTTCTCCCTTGGGGACAGGGGTCACTAAGCCCCAGCATTTT

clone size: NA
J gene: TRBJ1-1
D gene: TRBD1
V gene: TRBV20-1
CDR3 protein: CSAKDRVTEAFF
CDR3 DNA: TGCAGTGCCAAAGACAGGGTCACTGAAGCTTTCTTT

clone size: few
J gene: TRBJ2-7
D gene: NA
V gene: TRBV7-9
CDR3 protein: CASSLAGNSGSTPYEQYF
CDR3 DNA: TGTGCCAGCAGCTTAGCGGGTAATAGCGGTAGTACCCCCTACGAGCAGTACTTC

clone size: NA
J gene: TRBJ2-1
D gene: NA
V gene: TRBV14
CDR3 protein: CASSNPRSRIYNEQFF
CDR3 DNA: TGTGCCAGCAGCAACCCAAGATCCCGGATCTACAATGAGCAGTTCTTC

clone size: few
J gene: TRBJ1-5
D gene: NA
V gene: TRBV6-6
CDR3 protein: CASSYSSAQPQHF
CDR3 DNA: TGTGCCAGCAGTTACAGTTCGGCCCAGCCCCAGCATTTT

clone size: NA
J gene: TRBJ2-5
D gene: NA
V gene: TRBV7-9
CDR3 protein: CASSSLGGRETQYF
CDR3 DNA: TGTGCCAGCAGCTCACTGGGCGGTCGGGAGACCCAGTACTTC

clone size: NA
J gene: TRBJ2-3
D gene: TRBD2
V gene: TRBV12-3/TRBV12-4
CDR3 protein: CASSRHAATSGNLGGTDTQYF
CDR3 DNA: TGTGCCAGCAGCCGACACGCGGCCACTAGCGGAAACCTCGGGGGCACAGATACGCAGTATTTT

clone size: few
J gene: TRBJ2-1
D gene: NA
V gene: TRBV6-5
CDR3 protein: CASSLTESSYNEQFF
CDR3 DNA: TGTGCCAGCAGTTTGACAGAGAGCTCCTACAATGAGCAGTTCTTC

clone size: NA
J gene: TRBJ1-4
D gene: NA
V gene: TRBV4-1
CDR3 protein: CASSRSGTPEEKLFF
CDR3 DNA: TGCGCCAGCAGCCGATCCGGGACGCCCGAGGAAAAACTGTTTTTT

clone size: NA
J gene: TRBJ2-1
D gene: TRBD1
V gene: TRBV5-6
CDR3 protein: CASSQDRVTNEQFF
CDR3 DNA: TGTGCCAGCAGCCAAGACAGGGTTACGAATGAGCAGTTCTTC

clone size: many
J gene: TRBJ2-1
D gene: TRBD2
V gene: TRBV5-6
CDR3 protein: CASSPGLAGVNEQFF
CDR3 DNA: TGTGCCAGCAGCCCGGGACTAGCGGGGGTCAATGAGCAGTTCTTC

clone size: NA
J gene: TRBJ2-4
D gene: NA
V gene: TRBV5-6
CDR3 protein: CASSLGEGTGRQNIQYF
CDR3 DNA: TGTGCCAGCAGCTTGGGGGAAGGTACAGGGCGCCAGAACATTCAGTACTTC

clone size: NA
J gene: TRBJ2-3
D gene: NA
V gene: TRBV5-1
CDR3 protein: CASSLEARTSTDTQYF
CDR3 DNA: TGCGCCAGCAGCTTGGAAGCCAGAACTAGCACAGATACGCAGTATTTT

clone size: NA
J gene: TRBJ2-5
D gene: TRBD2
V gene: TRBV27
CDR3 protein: CASSRGEWQETQYF
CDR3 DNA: TGTGCCAGCAGTCGGGGGGAATGGCAAGAGACCCAGTACTTC

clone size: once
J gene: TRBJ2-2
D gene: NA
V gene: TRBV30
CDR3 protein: CAWLRGIGGNTGELFF
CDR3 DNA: TGTGCCTGGCTCCGAGGGATAGGGGGAAACACCGGGGAGCTGTTTTTT

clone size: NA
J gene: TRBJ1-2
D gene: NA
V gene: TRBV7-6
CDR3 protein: CASSSPPGAEDGYTF
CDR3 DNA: TGTGCCAGCAGCTCCCCCCCAGGGGCCGAGGATGGCTACACCTTC

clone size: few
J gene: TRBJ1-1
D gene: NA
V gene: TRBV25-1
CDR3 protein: CASSDWDPLVNTEAFF
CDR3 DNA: TGTGCCAGCAGTGATTGGGATCCCTTAGTGAACACTGAAGCTTTCTTT

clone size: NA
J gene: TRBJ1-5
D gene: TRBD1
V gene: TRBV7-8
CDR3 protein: CASSLLSRDSSNQPQHF
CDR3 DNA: TGTGCCAGCAGTCTATTGTCCCGGGACAGTAGCAATCAGCCCCAGCATTTT

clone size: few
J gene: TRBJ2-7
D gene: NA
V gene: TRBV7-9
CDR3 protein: CASSSPTPNEQYF
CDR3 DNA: TGTGCCAGCAGCTCTCCCACCCCCAACGAGCAGTACTTC

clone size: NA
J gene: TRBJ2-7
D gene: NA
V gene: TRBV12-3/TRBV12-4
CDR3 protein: CASSPQEKRYEQYF
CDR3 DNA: TGTGCCAGCAGCCCCCAGGAGAAGAGGTACGAGCAGTACTTC

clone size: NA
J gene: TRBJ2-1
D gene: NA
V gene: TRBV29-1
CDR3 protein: CSVSGSGYNEQFF
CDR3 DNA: TGCAGCGTTTCCGGTTCCGGCTACAATGAGCAGTTCTTC

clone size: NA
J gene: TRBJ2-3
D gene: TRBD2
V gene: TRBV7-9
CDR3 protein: CASSLVASPGGGDTQYF
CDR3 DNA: TGTGCCAGCAGCTTAGTTGCGTCGCCAGGCGGGGGGGATACGCAGTATTTT